This T cell receptor beta chain was recorded in a study of control samples from healthy donors and cancer patients (dated by TCRdb to 2018 to 2021). V loses 5 bases of germline sequence and J loses 2 bases, and the interval between the two ends is 10 bases. The CDR3, cysteine through phenylalanine, is 14 amino acids long. Only the CDR3 DNA stays, 42 bases, in frame from base 1. From a lookup of the germline V gene, CDR1 and CDR2 are MNHEY and SVGAGI. To prepare the library, the immunoSEQ multiplex PCR assay was applied. As stored in TCRdb, this immuneACCESS dataset retains in-frame rearrangements with V and J assigned. A fraction of the clones does not appear; measured against another copy, unresolved V genes explain less than half of the discrepancy, and the remainder lacks a known reason. This sample has 100,000 to 150,000 clones in its table, and 80% to 95% of those were observed once. The ten largest clones capture 0.58% of the sample.

As concerns this clone: No antigen is known for it. Per-base quality was not reported, and no clone a single base away is much larger than it.

This sequence uses TRBV6-5 and TRBJ1-3; the D region possibly corresponds to TRBD1 (5 bases align). The sequence was collected from an elderly man with head and neck cancer. The source material was PBMCs. The DNA reads as follows: TGTGCCAGCAGTATGCTGGGGCCTGGAAACACCATATATTTT. This sequence encodes CASSMLGPGNTIYF.